This T cell receptor beta chain emerged from a study of vaccination and CD4 T cells after COVID-19. Study at large: Controls used CEFX viral epitopes (positive), HIV-1 Nef peptides (negative), or no peptide.

Treatment here: 10-day PBMC culture with coronavirus spike peptide pools or control peptides (ViraFEST assay). With regard to this clonotype: The antigen is unknown.

The Oncomine TCR Beta short-read assay sequenced DNA from cultured CD4+ T cells. TCRdb itself ran the PCR reads through MiXCR, one entry per CDR3 protein. This sample has approximately 19,000 distinct CDR3 sequences; around two fifths occur once, and the top ten carry about 12%. Sequencing input: CD4+ T cells from blood, cultured in vitro. This TCR was sampled from a human donor who had recovered from COVID-19.

The CDR3 is CSASQNTGELFF. CDR3 bases: TGCAGTGCTTCACAGAACACCGGGGAGCTGTTTTTT. The chain carries TRBV20-1 and TRBJ2-2; no definite D call. The germline V gene has CDR1 DFQATT and CDR2 SNEGSKA (reference sequence). The CDR3 runs to 12 residues. Trimming shortened V by 5 bases and J by 1 base, and 5 bases separated the two germline ends.